This T cell receptor beta chain was captured in a study of type 1 and type 2 diabetes patients. Study-level results: Groups were not age- or gender-matched, which may bias interpretation. Type 2 diabetes repertoires were more diverse than type 1 diabetes repertoires.

V lost 2 bases and J lost 10, with 14 bases in between. The CDR3 has 13 amino acids. Germline loops: CDR1 SGHAT, CDR2 FQNNGV. Genomic DNA was the PCR template. Multiplex PCR with 30 forward and 13 reverse primers amplified the TCR beta CDR3. In TCRdb, the multiplex PCR reads were re-called with MiXCR into one record per CDR3 protein. The repertoire holds fewer than 300,000 distinct CDR3 sequences, with roughly 50% as singletons. Donors had no other autoimmune disease or infection in four weeks. Roughly 9.5 milliliters of peripheral blood were collected from each participant. As regards this clonotype: Antigen: not known.

This clonotype was sampled from a man younger than 30 with type 2 diabetes. The chain is built from TRBV11-2 and TRBJ1-1; D is unclear. Sequencing was carried out using peripheral blood mononuclear cells (PBMCs). The CDR3 reads CASSLSMSGTAFF. For the CDR3, the DNA is TGTGCCAGCAGCTTATCTATGAGCGGCACAGCTTTCTTT.